This T cell receptor beta chain was profiled in a study of cytomegalovirus exposure and HLA in healthy donors. The study, taken as a whole, reports: Researchers reported from a later analysis that most CMV-associated TCR beta chains appeared HLA-restricted. Later on, a genetic analysis was performed. It linked a missense variant in DCLRE1C with V- and J-gene trimming of TCR beta.

As concerns this clone: Its antigen is unknown.

In the PCR, 60 Vbeta and 13 Jbeta primers were used. The assay was immunoSEQ multiplex PCR, and TCRdb's table has in-frame clones only and misses some. The ten most abundant clones cover about 3.6% of a sample with 50,000 to 80,000 clones. Sequences were obtained from PBMCs. This receptor was obtained from a woman in her late teens or twenties in good health and CMV-seronegative.

CDR3 sequence (DNA): TGTGCCAGCAGCTATTCCGGTAAAAAGAACACCGGGGAGCTGTTTTTT. Its protein is CASSYSGKKNTGELFF. The rearrangement uses TRBV5-6 and TRBJ2-2; no reliable D call. Trimming shortened V by 3 bases and J by 1 base, and 13 bases separated the two germline ends. Germline V gene data show CDR1 as SGHDT and CDR2 as YYEEEE. This CDR3 contains 16 residues.